This T cell receptor (beta chain) emerged from a study of blood T cell repertoires in COVID-19. Study-wide context: Collection of acute and convalescent COVID-19 samples took place in the United States, Italy and Spain. T cells, B-cell-depleted T cells, or PBMCs supplied cDNA or gDNA.

The authors' processing: Counts of nucleated cells, estimated from reference gene primer amplification, were obtained. TCRdb's copy holds only in-frame clones and misses some; the assay was immunoSEQ multiplex PCR. V, J and clone size reflect that table, while D and trimming were determined from the DNA. This table holds over 200,000 clones, 83% found once. This CDR3 spans 15 amino acids. From germline, CDR1 is LGHDT and CDR2 YNNKEL (reference sequence). The trim removed 1 base at V and 3 bases at J, leaving 1 base unmatched. V is TRBV3-1 (or the pseudogene TRBV3-2) and J is TRBJ1-1; 11 nucleotides match TRBD1. The sequenced sample was peripheral blood. This clonotype originated in a woman aged 40 to 50 with active or convalescent COVID-19. In DNA form, the CDR3 reads TGTGCCAGCAGCCAAGTGGGACAGGGGGACACTGAAGCTTTCTTT. Translating gives CASSQVGQGDTEAFF.